What follows describes a single T cell receptor (beta chain). Second-dose intervals of approximately 4 or approximately 12 weeks were pooled. The table came from immunoSEQ multiplex PCR; TCRdb's copy has only in-frame clones and leaves some out. The sample carries about 140,000 clones, 80% to 95% recorded once. This sample was included in a study of T cell responses to AZD1222 COVID-19 vaccine. The CDR3 sequence is 15 residues long. The V gene lost 3 bases and the J gene lost 3 bases, with 18 bases spanning the gap. Germline loops: CDR1 GTSNPN, CDR2 SVGIG (reference sequence). This sequence originates from an adult who received the AZD1222 COVID-19 vaccine. This sequence joins TRBV30 and TRBJ2-7; D is possibly TRBD2 (6 bases). The source material was peripheral blood, sampled 28 days after the second AZD1222 dose. CDR3 sequence (DNA): TGTGCCTGGAGCTCGGGGACTCTGAATAACTACGAGCAGTACTTC. Translation gives CAWSSGTLNNYEQYF.